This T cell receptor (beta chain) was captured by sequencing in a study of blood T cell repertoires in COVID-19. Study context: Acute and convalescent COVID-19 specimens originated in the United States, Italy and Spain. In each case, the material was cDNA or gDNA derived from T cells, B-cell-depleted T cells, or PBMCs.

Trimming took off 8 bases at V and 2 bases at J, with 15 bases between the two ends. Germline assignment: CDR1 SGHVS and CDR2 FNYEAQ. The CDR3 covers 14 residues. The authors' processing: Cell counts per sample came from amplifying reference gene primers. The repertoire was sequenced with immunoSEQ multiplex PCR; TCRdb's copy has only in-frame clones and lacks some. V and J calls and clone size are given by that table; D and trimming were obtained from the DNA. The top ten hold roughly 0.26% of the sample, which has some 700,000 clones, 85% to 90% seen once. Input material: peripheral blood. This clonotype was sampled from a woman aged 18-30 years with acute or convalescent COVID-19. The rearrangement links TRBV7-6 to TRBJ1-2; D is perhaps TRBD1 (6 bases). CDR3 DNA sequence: TGTGCCAGCGCCCCGGCCACAGGGAACTATGGCTACACCTTC. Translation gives CASAPATGNYGYTF.